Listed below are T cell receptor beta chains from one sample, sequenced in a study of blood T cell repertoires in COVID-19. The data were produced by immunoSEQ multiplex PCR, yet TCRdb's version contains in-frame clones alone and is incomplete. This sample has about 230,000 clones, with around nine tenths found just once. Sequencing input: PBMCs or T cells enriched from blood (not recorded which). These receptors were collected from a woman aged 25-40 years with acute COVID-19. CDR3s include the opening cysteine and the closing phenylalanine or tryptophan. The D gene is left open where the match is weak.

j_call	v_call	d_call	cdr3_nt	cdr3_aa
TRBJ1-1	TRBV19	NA	TGTGCCAGTACCGCTGGGGGCCATACCGCCAAGAACACTGAAGCTTTCTTT	CASTAGGHTAKNTEAFF
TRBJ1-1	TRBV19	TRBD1	TGTGCCAGTAGTATAGTTCCCCCAGGGGGAATCACTGAAGCTTTCTTT	CASSIVPPGGITEAFF
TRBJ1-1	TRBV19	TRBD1	TGTGCCAGTAGGGGACAGGGGTTTGGAGCTTTCTTT	CASRGQGFGAFF
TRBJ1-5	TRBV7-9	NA	TGTGCCAGCAGCTTAGGGGGTGACAGCTCTTATCAGCCCCAGCATTTT	CASSLGGDSSYQPQHF
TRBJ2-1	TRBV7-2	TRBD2	TGTGCCAGCAGCCCCCTAGCGGGGGGGGACAATGAGCAGTTCTTC	CASSPLAGGDNEQFF
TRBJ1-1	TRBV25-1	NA	TGTGCCAGCCTTAACAACAGATTTGAAGCTTTCTTT	CASLNNRFEAFF
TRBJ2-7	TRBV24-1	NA	TGTGCCACCAGTGATTCTCCGGCGGGTGGGTACTACGAGCAGTACTTC	CATSDSPAGGYYEQYF
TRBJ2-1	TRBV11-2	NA	TGTGCCAGCAGCCCTTACAATGAGCAGTTCTTC	CASSPYNEQFF
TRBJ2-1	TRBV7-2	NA	TGTGCCAGCAGCTTAGCAATGAGCTCCTACAATGAGCAGTTCTTC	CASSLAMSSYNEQFF
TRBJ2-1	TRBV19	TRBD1	TGTGCCAGTAGTATTAACAGGGGGCTCTATGAGCAGTTCTTC	CASSINRGLYEQFF